This entry concerns a single T cell receptor (beta chain). No antigen is known for it. This sample is drawn from a study of OX40 agonist ivuxolimab in advanced cancers. Study-level background: Hepatocellular carcinoma, melanoma, renal cell or head and neck cancer occurred in dose-escalation patients. Notes on the study in general: Clones of CD4+ and CD8+ blood T cells grew by week 6 at doses of 0.1 to 3.0 mg/kg.

Using immunoSEQ multiplex PCR, the repertoire was profiled, and TCRdb retains in-frame clones only, with some absent. The table has 33,000 or so clones, about four fifths seen once. Prior autoimmune disease or systemic immunosuppression barred patients. Deletions cut 4 bases from V and 4 bases from J, with 6 bases between. This CDR3 region has 12 residues. CDR1 is MNHEY and CDR2 is SVGAGI in the germline V gene. This TCR came from an adult with an advanced solid tumor such as melanoma, head and neck, liver or kidney cancer. The V gene is TRBV6-5, the J gene TRBJ2-3, with D unclear. The specimen comprised CD4+ or CD8+ T cells sorted from blood, sampled in a trial of the OX40 agonist ivuxolimab. CDR3 amino acids: CASSSGSDTQYF. CDR3 bases: TGTGCCAGCAGTTCTGGGTCAGATACGCAGTATTTT.